The TCR beta chain under discussion was sequenced for a study of early T cells in non-severe SARS-CoV-2 infection. Study information: Unpaired chains resulted from sequencing bulk RNA of unsorted whole blood.

At least ten counts were recorded for this clonotype. Its target is unknown. Each single cDNA molecule received a unique molecular identifier. Via MiXCR, TCRdb re-called the 5' RACE reads, giving one row per CDR3 protein. The sample carries 20,000 to 30,000 distinct CDR3 sequences, around 4.2% recorded once. The study, taken as a whole, reports: Matching results from VDJdb favored anti-spike CD8 responses, leaving private and CD4 specificities undetected.

Sequences were obtained from whole blood. The origin of this receptor is an adult who was a healthcare worker with PCR-confirmed SARS-CoV-2 infection or an uninfected control (not recorded which).

CDR3 nucleotides: TGTGCCTGGAGCAGCAGACTCGCAAATGAGCAGTTCTTC. As protein: CAWSSRLANEQFF. The chain couples TRBV30 to TRBJ2-1, with unresolved D. Germline V gene data show CDR1 as GTSNPN and CDR2 as SVGIG (reference sequence). V lost 3 bases, J lost 7 bases, and 13 bases lay in between. The CDR3 totals 13 residues. Together with reference TRBV30 and TRBJ2-1, the CDR3 gives the full variable domain: SQTIHQWPATLVQPVGSPLSLECTVEGTSNPNLYWYRQAAGRGLQLLFYSVGIGQISSEVPQNLSASRPQDRQFILSSKKLLLSDSGFYLCAWSSRLANEQFFGPGTRLTVL.